This entry describes one T cell receptor (beta chain). Its antigen is unknown. The sample is drawn from a study of identical twins. Study conclusions and caveats: Out-of-frame alpha sequences shared by twins were enriched for low generation probability. Recombination models fit unrelated individuals' TCR alpha sharing but underestimated twins'.

V lost 0 bases to trimming and J lost 8 bases, with 10 bases between them. Germline CDR1 reads LGHDT; CDR2 reads YNNKEL (reference sequence). This CDR3 has 13 amino acids. A universal primer site came from template switching; cDNA carried unique molecular identifiers. MiXCR, applied by TCRdb to the 5' RACE reads, yields one record per CDR3 protein. The table includes 250,000 to 300,000 distinct CDR3 sequences, approximately 8.3% detected once. The data also belong to a second study, concerning yellow fever vaccine responses in identical twins. As that study records: Among the twins, the vaccine T cell response reportedly seemed partly convergent and partly personalized.

The TCR comes from a woman aged 18-30 years in good health. The chain carries TRBV3-1 and TRBJ1-2, with unresolved D. The material sequenced was CD8+ T cells sorted from blood. The CDR3 DNA reads as TGTGCCAGCAGCCAAGATGAGAGAGGCGGCTACACCTTC. This encodes CASSQDERGGYTF.